This passage covers 32 T cell receptor beta chains from one sample sequenced in a study of blood T cell repertoires in COVID-19. TCRdb's table, derived via immunoSEQ multiplex PCR, lists solely in-frame clones and lacks some. The sample holds some 43,000 clones, approximately 86% seen once. The sample was peripheral blood. The source is a man aged 60-69 years with active COVID-19.

The genes are TRBV19 and TRBJ2-2; 8 nucleotides agree with TRBD1. Germline values: CDR1 LNHDA, CDR2 SQIVND (reference sequence). Germline trimming cut 6 bases from V and 10 bases from J; bases unmatched to any gene: 10. The CDR3 has 14 amino acids. CDR3 in amino acids: CASRETGAQEELFF. CDR3 nucleotides: TGTGCCAGTAGGGAGACAGGGGCCCAAGAGGAGCTGTTTTTT.

This clone has only one observation. The chain uses TRBV11-3 and TRBJ2-5; D possibly corresponds to TRBD2 (7 bases). This CDR3 contains 17 residues. The ends were cut back, 5 bases at V and 0 bases at J, with 19 bases in the middle. Germline CDR1 reads SGHNT; CDR2 reads YENEEA. The CDR3 here is CASSTGGSAPYQETQYF. The CDR3 DNA follows: TGTGCCAGCAGCACGGGGGGCAGTGCCCCTTACCAAGAGACCCAGTACTTC.

The chain recombines TRBV2 with TRBJ2-4; possibly TRBD2 for D (6 bases). Trimming took off 7 bases at V and 0 bases at J, with 16 bases between the two ends. The CDR3 consists of 16 residues. Looked up from germline, CDR1 is SNHLY and CDR2 is FYNNEI. The CDR3 DNA sequence: TGTGCCAGCACCTTATCGGGGGTACTAGCCAAAAACATTCAGTACTTC. This sequence encodes CASTLSGVLAKNIQYF. Using reference TRBV2 and TRBJ2-4 for the parts outside the CDR3, the full variable domain is EPEVTQTPSHQVTQMGQEVILRCVPISNHLYFYWYRQILGQKVEFLVSFYNNEISEKSEIFDDQFSVERPDGSNFTLKIRSTKLEDSAMYFCASTLSGVLAKNIQYFGAGTRLSVL.

The genes are TRBV5-1 and TRBJ2-5; perhaps TRBD1 as D (6 bases). This CDR3 region has 14 residues. V dropped 0 bases and J dropped 5 bases, with 11 bases sitting between them. Germline V lookup: CDR1 SGHRS, CDR2 YFSETQ. CDR3 nucleotides: TGCGCCAGCAGCTTGGCCGCAGGGGACGAGACCCAGTACTTC. It encodes CASSLAAGDETQYF.

The chain joins TRBV5-1 to TRBJ2-7, with 9 bases aligning to TRBD2. Germline assignment: CDR1 SGHRS and CDR2 YFSETQ. This CDR3 contains 14 residues. V gave up 5 bases and J gave up 2 bases; unmatched junction bases: 5. In DNA, the CDR3 is TGCGCCAGCAGGTTAGTAGCGGGAGCCTACGAGCAGTACTTC. Translating it yields CASRLVAGAYEQYF.

This clone was picked up a small number of times. The chain couples TRBV7-9 to TRBJ1-6; D gene unclear. Germline CDR1 reads SEHNR; CDR2 reads FQNEAQ (reference sequence). The V end lost 4 bases, the J end lost 9 bases, and 10 bases lay between the germline ends. CDR3 length equals 13 residues. The CDR3 region is CASSWEGFSPLHF. DNA for the CDR3: TGTGCCAGCAGCTGGGAGGGATTTTCACCCCTCCACTTT.

Here the CDR3 DNA reads TGTGCCAGCAGCCGTATGACAGGGTCCGAGCAGTACTTC. Translation gives CASSRMTGSEQYF. The V and J genes are TRBV7-9 and TRBJ2-7, with TRBD1 matching over 7 bases. The CDR3 length is 13 residues. The V segment lost 5 bases and the J segment 6 bases; nucleotides outside the gene matches: 7. The germline CDR1 and CDR2 sequences are SEHNR and FQNEAQ (reference sequence).

V gene TRBV4-1 combines with J gene TRBJ1-2; 10 positions match TRBD1. This CDR3 has 15 residues. After removal of 5 bases from V and 8 bases from J, the junction contained 11 bases not matched to a gene. Germline CDR1 MGHRA, CDR2 YSYEKL. The CDR3 nucleotides are TGCGCCAGCAGCACGACGACCGGGACAGGGGACGGCTACACCTTC. It encodes CASSTTTGTGDGYTF.

V gene TRBV7-2 combines with J gene TRBJ2-7; the match to TRBD1 covers 10 bases. There are 13 residues in the CDR3. J was trimmed by 11 bases and V by 0 bases; bases with no gene match: 4. Germline V gene data show CDR1 as SGHTA and CDR2 as FQGNSA. CDR3 in DNA: TGTGCCAGCAGCTTAGCGTACGGGACAGGGGAGTACTTC. Amino acid sequence: CASSLAYGTGEYF.

J is TRBJ1-2 and V is TRBV19; D may be TRBD1 (6 bases). Germline V lookup: CDR1 LNHDA, CDR2 SQIVND (reference sequence). Trimming pared 7 bases from V and 2 bases from J, leaving 8 bases between. CDR3 size: 12 residues. The CDR3 sequence is CASNQGNYGYTF. CDR3 nucleotide sequence: TGTGCCAGTAATCAGGGGAACTATGGCTACACCTTC.

The genes are TRBV11-2 and TRBJ2-7; 7 nucleotides align to TRBD1. The length of the CDR3 is 14 residues. Germline-derived CDR1 and CDR2 are SGHAT and FQNNGV. Unmatched junction bases numbered 6, after V lost 5 bases and J lost 2 bases. CDR3 residues: CASSRDRVAYEQYF. The CDR3 coding sequence is TGTGCCAGCAGCAGAGACAGGGTAGCCTACGAGCAGTACTTC.

The CDR3 protein is CASSQGGQNRETQYF. CDR3 nucleotide sequence: TGTGCCAGCAGCCAAGGGGGACAGAATAGAGAGACCCAGTACTTC. V usage is TRBV5-4 and J usage is TRBJ2-5; 7 positions agree with TRBD1. This CDR3 comprises 15 residues. Per the germline V gene, CDR1 is SGHNT and CDR2 is YYREEE (reference sequence). V dropped 4 bases and J dropped 4; count of bases not matched to a gene: 10.

The genes are TRBV10-3 and TRBJ2-5, with D tentatively TRBD1 (5 bases). V lost 6 bases, J lost 1 base, and 15 bases lay in between. The CDR3 extends over 15 amino acids. Germline V lookup: CDR1 ENHRY, CDR2 SYGVKD. CDR3 region: CAISPTDKGQETQYF. The CDR3 DNA reads as TGTGCCATCAGCCCGACAGACAAGGGCCAAGAGACCCAGTACTTC.

This sequence joins TRBV2 and TRBJ2-1; a weak D match, TRBD1 (6 bases). Germline lookup yields CDR1 SNHLY and CDR2 FYNNEI. V was clipped by 0 bases and J by 7 bases, with 13 bases between them. The CDR3 totals 15 residues. The DNA of the CDR3 is TGTGCCAGCAGTGAAGCGCGCCAGGGGACGAATGAGCAGTTCTTC. Its protein is CASSEARQGTNEQFF.

A few counts support this clone. The V gene is TRBV5-4, the J gene TRBJ1-6; D is uncertain. The CDR3 is 14 residues long. In germline, CDR1 is SGHNT, CDR2 YYREEE (reference sequence). V lost 1 base, J lost 7 bases, and 9 bases lay in between. DNA for the CDR3: TGTGCCAGCAGCTTGCTGGGAGACAATTCACCCCTCCACTTT. It yields the protein CASSLLGDNSPLHF.

This rearrangement joins TRBV3-1 (or the pseudogene TRBV3-2) to TRBJ1-4; D unresolved. The V and J ends lost 1 base and 0 bases respectively, with 6 bases between them. CDR1 is LGHDT and CDR2 is YNNKEL in the germline V gene (reference sequence). The CDR3 is made up of 15 amino acids. CDR3 coding DNA: TGTGCCAGCAGCCAAGCACATGCAACTAATGAAAAACTGTTTTTT. Protein: CASSQAHATNEKLFF.

In its sample, this clone was seen once. The CDR3 spells CASSEGVAGGAGFYGYTF. The CDR3 nucleotides are TGTGCCAGCAGTGAAGGTGTGGCAGGGGGCGCCGGGTTCTATGGCTACACCTTC. The chain carries TRBV6-1 and TRBJ1-2, with TRBD1 identical over 8 bases. Germline-derived CDR1 and CDR2 are MNHNS and SASEGT. V trimming: 1 base; J trimming: 4 bases; junction bases outside the gene matches: 14. There are 18 residues in the CDR3.

The CDR3 is CASSQWTGTETQYF. CDR3 DNA sequence: TGTGCCAGCAGCCAGTGGACAGGGACAGAGACCCAGTACTTC. The chain uses TRBV7-2 and TRBJ2-5; 8 bases agree with TRBD1. V was clipped by 5 bases and J by 4 bases; unmatched bases: 6. The CDR3 contains 14 residues. Germline CDR1 SGHTA, CDR2 FQGNSA. Supplemented by reference TRBV7-2 and TRBJ2-5, the full variable domain reads GAGVSQSPSNKVTEKGKDVELRCDPISGHTALYWYRQSLGQGLEFLIYFQGNSAPDKSGLPSDRFSAERTGGSVSTLTIQRTQQEDSAVYLCASSQWTGTETQYFGPGTRLLVL.

The V and J genes are TRBV19 and TRBJ1-3; D is possibly TRBD1 (5 bases). The germline V and J ends were trimmed by 9 bases and 2 bases, with 8 bases remaining between them. In germline, CDR1 is LNHDA, CDR2 SQIVND (reference sequence). The CDR3 runs 12 residues. The CDR3 nucleotides are TGTGCCAGCCGCAGGGCTGGAAACACCATATATTTT. This gives the protein CASRRAGNTIYF.

This clone was counted a single time. The chain is built from TRBV6-5 and TRBJ2-4, with a tentative D call TRBD2 (5 bases). The V end was cut by 7 bases, the J end by 6 bases, with 16 bases between. The CDR3 totals 14 residues. The V gene's germline CDR1 is MNHEY and CDR2 SVGAGI. The CDR3 region has the DNA TGTGCCAGCACCAACGGGGATATTTTAAACATTCAGTACTTC. Translated: CASTNGDILNIQYF.

J is TRBJ1-3 and V is TRBV5-1; TRBD1 matches 7 bases. Germline V gives CDR1 SGHRS, CDR2 YFSETQ. The CDR3 loop spans 16 amino acids. V trimming: 3 bases; J trimming: 0 bases; junction bases outside the gene matches: 6. The CDR3 reads CASSSGQESSGNTIYF. DNA of the CDR3: TGCGCCAGCAGCTCCGGACAGGAGAGCTCTGGAAACACCATATATTTT.

The CDR3 sequence: CASSPLSSRLSEAFF. The DNA of the CDR3 is TGTGCCAGCAGCCCTCTAAGTTCCAGGTTATCTGAAGCTTTCTTT. The chain uses TRBV14 and TRBJ1-1; D remains ambiguous. Germline V lookup: CDR1 SGHDN, CDR2 FVKESK. The CDR3 totals 15 residues. Trimming pared 4 bases from V and 6 bases from J, leaving 18 bases between.

This chain uses TRBV2 with TRBJ2-7, with 9 bases identical to TRBD2. The CDR3 is 14 residues long. Losses at the gene ends were 6 bases for V and 0 bases for J; bases not matched to a gene: 3. Germline-derived CDR1 and CDR2 are SNHLY and FYNNEI. The CDR3 region is CASSNSGSSYEQYF. The CDR3 DNA is TGTGCCAGCAGCAATAGCGGGAGCTCCTACGAGCAGTACTTC.

This clone occurred once. The rearrangement links TRBV5-1 to TRBJ1-5; a possible D gene is TRBD1 (5 bases). The length of the CDR3 is 15 residues. V was clipped by 1 base and J by 2 bases, with 10 bases between them. The germline CDR1 and CDR2 sequences are SGHRS and YFSETQ. The CDR3 sequence is CASSLTGLGNQPQHF. The CDR3, as DNA: TGCGCCAGCAGCTTGACAGGCCTCGGCAATCAGCCCCAGCATTTT.

The chain uses TRBV30 and TRBJ1-5; 7 bases agree with TRBD1. The CDR3 has 13 amino acids. The junction had 7 bases not matched to a gene; V was cut back by 8 bases and J by 3 bases. Germline V gives CDR1 GTSNPN, CDR2 SVGIG (reference sequence). DNA for the CDR3: TGTGCCATAGGACAGGACCTCAATCAGCCCCAGCATTTT. Its protein product is CAIGQDLNQPQHF.

The J gene is TRBJ2-1, the V gene TRBV9; D gene ambiguous. Looked up from germline, CDR1 is SGDLS and CDR2 is YYNGEE. The CDR3 runs to 16 residues. V was cut by 4 bases and J by 0 bases, with 14 bases left in between. The CDR3 DNA is TGTGCCAGCAGCCTAACCTCCCTGAGCTCCTACAATGAGCAGTTCTTC. This codes for CASSLTSLSSYNEQFF. Drawing the rest from reference TRBV9 and TRBJ2-1, the complete variable domain is DSGVTQTPKHLITATGQRVTLRCSPRSGDLSVYWYQQSLDQGLQFLIQYYNGEERAKGNILERFSAQQFPDLHSELNLSSLELGDSALYFCASSLTSLSSYNEQFFGPGTRLTVL.

The chain employs TRBV3-1 (or the pseudogene TRBV3-2) and TRBJ2-5; D may be TRBD2 (6 bases). Germline-derived CDR1 and CDR2 are LGHDT and YNNKEL (reference sequence). V lost 6 bases to trimming and J lost 4 bases, with 18 bases between them. The CDR3 runs 15 residues. CDR3: CASSSGVQGIETQYF. The DNA of the CDR3 is TGTGCCAGCAGTTCGGGGGTTCAAGGTATAGAGACCCAGTACTTC.

The chain carries TRBV6-5 and TRBJ2-7, with 7 bases aligning to TRBD1. The CDR3 loop spans 12 amino acids. The trim removed 5 bases at V and 2 bases at J, leaving 0 bases unmatched. Germline CDR1 is MNHEY and CDR2 is SVGAGI. The CDR3 sequence: CASSRGPYEQYF. In DNA form, the CDR3 reads TGTGCCAGCAGTAGGGGGCCCTACGAGCAGTACTTC.

This rearrangement joins TRBV29-1 to TRBJ2-7; weak D call: TRBD2 (7 bases). The V gene lost 3 bases and the J gene lost 3 bases, with 21 bases spanning the gap. The CDR3 is 16 residues long. Germline values: CDR1 SQVTM, CDR2 ANQGSEA. The CDR3 protein is CSVEVRGDKPLYEQYF. In nucleotides, the CDR3 is TGCAGCGTTGAGGTACGGGGGGACAAGCCGCTCTACGAGCAGTACTTC.

The chain combines TRBV6-5 with TRBJ2-7; possible D gene TRBD2, 7 bases. CDR3 length equals 15 residues. The V gene's germline CDR1 is MNHEY and CDR2 SVGAGI. V lost 8 bases and J 5 bases, leaving 22 bases between the germline ends. The CDR3 reads CASYNSRRGGNEQYF. In DNA, the CDR3 is TGTGCCAGCTATAACTCCCGGAGGGGGGGAAACGAGCAGTACTTC.

The chain couples TRBV12-3 or TRBV12-4 to TRBJ2-5, with no clear D. The CDR3 length is 11 residues. V was cut by 3 bases and J by 5 bases, with 4 bases left in between. This CDR3 reads CASSFRETQYF. The CDR3 bases are TGTGCCAGCAGTTTCAGGGAGACCCAGTACTTC.

The rearrangement uses TRBV27 and TRBJ1-2; 7 nucleotides align to TRBD1. V dropped 7 bases and J dropped 3; count of bases not matched to a gene: 11. The CDR3 has 15 amino acids. Per germline, CDR1 MNHEY and CDR2 SMNVEV (reference sequence). CDR3 amino acids: CASTRATGDYYGYTF. The CDR3 DNA sequence: TGTGCCAGCACTAGAGCTACAGGGGATTACTATGGCTACACCTTC.